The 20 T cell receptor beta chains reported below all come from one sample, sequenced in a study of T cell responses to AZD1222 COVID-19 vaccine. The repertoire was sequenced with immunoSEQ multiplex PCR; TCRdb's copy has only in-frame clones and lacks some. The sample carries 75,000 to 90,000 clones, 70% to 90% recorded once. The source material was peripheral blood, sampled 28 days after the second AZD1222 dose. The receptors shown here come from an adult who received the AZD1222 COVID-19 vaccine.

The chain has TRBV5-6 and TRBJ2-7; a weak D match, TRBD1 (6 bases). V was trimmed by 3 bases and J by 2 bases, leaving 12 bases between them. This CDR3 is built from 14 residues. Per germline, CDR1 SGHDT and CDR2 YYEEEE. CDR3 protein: CASSYTGIPYEQYF. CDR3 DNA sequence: TGTGCCAGCAGCTATACAGGGATCCCCTACGAGCAGTACTTC.

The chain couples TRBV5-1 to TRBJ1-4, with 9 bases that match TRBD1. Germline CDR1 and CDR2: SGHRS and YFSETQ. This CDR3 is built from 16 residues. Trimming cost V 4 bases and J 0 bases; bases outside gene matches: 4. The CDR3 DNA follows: TGCGCCAGCAGCCAGGGACAGGGCCCAACTAATGAAAAACTGTTTTTT. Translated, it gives CASSQGQGPTNEKLFF.

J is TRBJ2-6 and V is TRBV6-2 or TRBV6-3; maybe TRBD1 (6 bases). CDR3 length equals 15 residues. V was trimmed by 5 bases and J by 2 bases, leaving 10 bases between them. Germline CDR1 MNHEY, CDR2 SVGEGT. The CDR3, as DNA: TGTGCCAGCAGTAAACAGGGAGCTGGGGCCAACGTCCTGACTTTC. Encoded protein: CASSKQGAGANVLTF.

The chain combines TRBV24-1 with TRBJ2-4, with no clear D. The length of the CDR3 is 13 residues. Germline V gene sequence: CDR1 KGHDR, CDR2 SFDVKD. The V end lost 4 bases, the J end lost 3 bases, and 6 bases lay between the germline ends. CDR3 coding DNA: TGTGCCACCAGTGAGTCGGGCAAAAACATTCAGTACTTC. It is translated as CATSESGKNIQYF.

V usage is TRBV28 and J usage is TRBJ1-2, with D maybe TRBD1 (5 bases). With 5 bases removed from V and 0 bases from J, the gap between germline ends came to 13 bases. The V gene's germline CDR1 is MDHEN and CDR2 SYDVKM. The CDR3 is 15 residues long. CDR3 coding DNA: TGTGCCAGCAGTAGTACAGGCGAAGCTAACTATGGCTACACCTTC. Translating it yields CASSSTGEANYGYTF.

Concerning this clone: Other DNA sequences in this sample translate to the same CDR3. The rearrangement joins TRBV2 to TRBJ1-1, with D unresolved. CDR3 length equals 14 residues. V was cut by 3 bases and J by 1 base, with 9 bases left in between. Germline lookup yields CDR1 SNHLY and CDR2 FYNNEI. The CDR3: CASSDFEQNTEAFF. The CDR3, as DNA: TGTGCCAGCAGTGACTTCGAGCAGAACACTGAAGCTTTCTTT.

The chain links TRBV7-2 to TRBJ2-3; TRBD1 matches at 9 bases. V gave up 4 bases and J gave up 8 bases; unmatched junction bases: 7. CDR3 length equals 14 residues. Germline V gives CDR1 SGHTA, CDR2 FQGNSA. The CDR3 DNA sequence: TGTGCCAGCAGCTCCGGGACAGGGCTTGGTACGCAGTATTTT. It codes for CASSSGTGLGTQYF.

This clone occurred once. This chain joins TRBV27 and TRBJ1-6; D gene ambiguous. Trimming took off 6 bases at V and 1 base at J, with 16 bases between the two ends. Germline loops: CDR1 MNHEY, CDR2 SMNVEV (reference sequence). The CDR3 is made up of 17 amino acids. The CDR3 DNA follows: TGTGCCAGCAGCTACGTACGAGGAGGGTCCTATAATTCACCCCTCCACTTT. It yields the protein CASSYVRGGSYNSPLHF.

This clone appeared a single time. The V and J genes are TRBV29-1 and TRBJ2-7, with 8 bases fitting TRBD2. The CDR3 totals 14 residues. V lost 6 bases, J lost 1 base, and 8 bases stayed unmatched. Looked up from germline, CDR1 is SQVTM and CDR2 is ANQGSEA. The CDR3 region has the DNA TGCAGCGTCGGAGGTAGCGGGATATCCTACGAGCAGTACTTC. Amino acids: CSVGGSGISYEQYF.

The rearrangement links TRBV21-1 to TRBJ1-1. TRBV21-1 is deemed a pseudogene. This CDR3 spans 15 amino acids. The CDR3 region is CASSKGGPKNTEAFF. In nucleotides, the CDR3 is TGTGCCAGCAGCAAAGGGGGACCCAAGAACACTGAAGCTTTCTTT.

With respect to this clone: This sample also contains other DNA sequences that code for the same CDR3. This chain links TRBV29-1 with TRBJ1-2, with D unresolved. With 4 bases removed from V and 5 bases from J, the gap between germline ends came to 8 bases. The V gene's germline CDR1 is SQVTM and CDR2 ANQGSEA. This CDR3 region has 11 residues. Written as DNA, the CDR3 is TGCAGCGTTGGGACGGATTATGGCTACACCTTC. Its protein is CSVGTDYGYTF.

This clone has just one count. This chain's CDR3 is CASSLGISNQPQHF. The CDR3 DNA reads TGTGCCAGCAGTTTGGGAATCAGCAATCAGCCCCAGCATTTT. The chain joins TRBV2 to TRBJ1-5; no clear D. V was cut by 5 bases and J by 1 base, with 9 bases left in between. This CDR3 is built from 14 residues. CDR1 is SNHLY, CDR2 FYNNEI, per germline.

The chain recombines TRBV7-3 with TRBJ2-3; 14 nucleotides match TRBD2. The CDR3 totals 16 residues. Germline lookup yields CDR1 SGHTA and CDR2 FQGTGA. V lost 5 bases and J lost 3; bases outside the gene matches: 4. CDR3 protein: CASSPGLAGATDTQYF. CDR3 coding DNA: TGTGCCAGCAGCCCGGGACTAGCGGGAGCGACAGATACGCAGTATTTT.

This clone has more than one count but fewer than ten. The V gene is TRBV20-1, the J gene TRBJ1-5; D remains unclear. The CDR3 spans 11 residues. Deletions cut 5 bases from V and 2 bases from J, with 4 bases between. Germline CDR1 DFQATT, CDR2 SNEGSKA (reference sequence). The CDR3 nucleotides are TGCAGTGCTTCCCGCAATCAGCCCCAGCATTTT. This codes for CSASRNQPQHF.

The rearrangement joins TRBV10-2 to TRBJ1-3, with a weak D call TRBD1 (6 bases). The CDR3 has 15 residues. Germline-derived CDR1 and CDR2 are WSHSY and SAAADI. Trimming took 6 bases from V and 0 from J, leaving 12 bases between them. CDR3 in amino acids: CASSRQADSGNTIYF. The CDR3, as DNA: TGCGCCAGCAGCCGACAGGCAGACTCTGGAAACACCATATATTTT.

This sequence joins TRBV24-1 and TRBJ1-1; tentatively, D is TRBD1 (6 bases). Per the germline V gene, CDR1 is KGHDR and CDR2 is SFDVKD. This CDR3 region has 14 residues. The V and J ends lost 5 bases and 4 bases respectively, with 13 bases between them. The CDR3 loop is CATSAGRGGTEAFF. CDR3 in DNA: TGTGCCACCAGTGCGGGCAGGGGAGGCACTGAAGCTTTCTTT.

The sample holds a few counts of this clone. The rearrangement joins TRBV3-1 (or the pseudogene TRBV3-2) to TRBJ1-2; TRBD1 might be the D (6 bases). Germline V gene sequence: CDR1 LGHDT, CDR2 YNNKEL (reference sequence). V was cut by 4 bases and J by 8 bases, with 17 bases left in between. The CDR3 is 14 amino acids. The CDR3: CASSPAQGLEGYTF. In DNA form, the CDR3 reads TGTGCCAGCAGCCCAGCCCAGGGGCTAGAAGGCTACACCTTC.

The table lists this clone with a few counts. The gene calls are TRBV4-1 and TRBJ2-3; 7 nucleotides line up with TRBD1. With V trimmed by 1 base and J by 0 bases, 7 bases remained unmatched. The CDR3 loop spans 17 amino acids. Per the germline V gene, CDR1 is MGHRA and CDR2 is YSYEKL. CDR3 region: CASSQVGRDSSTDTQYF. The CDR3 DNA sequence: TGCGCCAGCAGCCAAGTGGGCAGGGACAGTAGCACAGATACGCAGTATTTT.

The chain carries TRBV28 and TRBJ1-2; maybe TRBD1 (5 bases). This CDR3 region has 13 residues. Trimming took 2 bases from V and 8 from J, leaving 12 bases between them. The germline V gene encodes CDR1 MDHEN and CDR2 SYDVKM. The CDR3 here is CASSLGGTRGYTF. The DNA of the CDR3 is TGTGCCAGCAGTTTAGGGGGAACACGAGGCTACACCTTC.

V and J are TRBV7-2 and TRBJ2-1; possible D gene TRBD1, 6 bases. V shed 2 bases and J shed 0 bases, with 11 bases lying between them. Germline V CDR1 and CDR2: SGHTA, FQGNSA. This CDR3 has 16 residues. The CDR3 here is CASSLSGQSSYNEQFF. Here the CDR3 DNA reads TGTGCCAGCAGCTTAAGCGGACAGAGCTCCTACAATGAGCAGTTCTTC.